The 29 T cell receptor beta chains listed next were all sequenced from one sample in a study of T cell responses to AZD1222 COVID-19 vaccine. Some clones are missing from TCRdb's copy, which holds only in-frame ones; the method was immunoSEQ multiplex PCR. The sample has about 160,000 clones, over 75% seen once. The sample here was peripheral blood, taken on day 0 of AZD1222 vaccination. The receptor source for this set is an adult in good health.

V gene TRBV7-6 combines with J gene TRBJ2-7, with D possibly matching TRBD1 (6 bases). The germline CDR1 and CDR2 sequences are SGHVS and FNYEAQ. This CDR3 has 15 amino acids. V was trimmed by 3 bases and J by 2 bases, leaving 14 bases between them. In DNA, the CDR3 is TGTGCCAGCAGCTTGGACAGCGATCGCCCCTACGAGCAGTACTTC. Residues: CASSLDSDRPYEQYF.

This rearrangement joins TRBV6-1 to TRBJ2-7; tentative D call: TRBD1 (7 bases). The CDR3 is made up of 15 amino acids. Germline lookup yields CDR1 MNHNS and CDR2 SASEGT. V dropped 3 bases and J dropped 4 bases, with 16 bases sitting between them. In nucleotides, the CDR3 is TGTGCCAGCAGTGACCCCGCAGGGGGGAGGTACGAGCAGTACTTC. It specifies CASSDPAGGRYEQYF.

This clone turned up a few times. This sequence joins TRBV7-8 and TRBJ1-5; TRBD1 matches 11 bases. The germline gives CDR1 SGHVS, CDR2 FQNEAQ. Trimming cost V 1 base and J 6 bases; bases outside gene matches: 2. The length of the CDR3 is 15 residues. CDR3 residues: CASSLVGTGGQPQHF. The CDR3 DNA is TGTGCCAGCAGCTTAGTAGGGACAGGGGGTCAGCCCCAGCATTTT.

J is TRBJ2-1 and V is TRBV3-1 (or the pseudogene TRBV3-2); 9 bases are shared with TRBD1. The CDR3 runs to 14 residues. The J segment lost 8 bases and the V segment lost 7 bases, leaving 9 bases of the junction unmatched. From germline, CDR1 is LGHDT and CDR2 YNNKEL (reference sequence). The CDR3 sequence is CASNQGDRVDEQFF. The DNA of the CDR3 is TGTGCCAGCAACCAGGGGGACAGGGTCGATGAGCAGTTCTTC.

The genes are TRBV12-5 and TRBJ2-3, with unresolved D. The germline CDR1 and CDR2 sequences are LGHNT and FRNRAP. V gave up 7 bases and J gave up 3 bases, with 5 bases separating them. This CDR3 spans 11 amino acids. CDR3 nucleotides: TGTGCTAGTGAGGAGACAGATACGCAGTATTTT. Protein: CASEETDTQYF.

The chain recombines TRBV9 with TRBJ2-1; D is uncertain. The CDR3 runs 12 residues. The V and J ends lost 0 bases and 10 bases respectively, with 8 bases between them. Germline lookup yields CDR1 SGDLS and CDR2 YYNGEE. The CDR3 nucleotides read TGTGCCAGCAGCGTAGGCGGTTGGGAGCAGTTCTTC. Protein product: CASSVGGWEQFF.

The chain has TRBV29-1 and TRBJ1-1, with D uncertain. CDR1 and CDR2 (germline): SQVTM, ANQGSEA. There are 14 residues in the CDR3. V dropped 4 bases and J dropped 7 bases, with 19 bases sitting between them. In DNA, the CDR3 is TGCAGCGTTGGGGCGGACCAAACGGGCATTGAAGCTTTCTTT. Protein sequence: CSVGADQTGIEAFF.

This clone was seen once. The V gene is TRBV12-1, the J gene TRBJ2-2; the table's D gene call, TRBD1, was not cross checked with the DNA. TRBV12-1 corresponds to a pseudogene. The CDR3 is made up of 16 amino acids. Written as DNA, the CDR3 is TGTGCCAGCAGCTTTGCTCCGACATTTAACACCGGGGAGCTGTTTTTT. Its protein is CASSFAPTFNTGELFF.

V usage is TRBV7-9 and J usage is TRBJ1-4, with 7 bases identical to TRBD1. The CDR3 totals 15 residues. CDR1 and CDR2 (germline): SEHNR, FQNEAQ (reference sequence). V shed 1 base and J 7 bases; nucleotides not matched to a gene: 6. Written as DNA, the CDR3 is TGTGCCAGCAGCTTAGAGACAGGGTTGAGTGAAAAACTGTTTTTT. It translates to CASSLETGLSEKLFF.

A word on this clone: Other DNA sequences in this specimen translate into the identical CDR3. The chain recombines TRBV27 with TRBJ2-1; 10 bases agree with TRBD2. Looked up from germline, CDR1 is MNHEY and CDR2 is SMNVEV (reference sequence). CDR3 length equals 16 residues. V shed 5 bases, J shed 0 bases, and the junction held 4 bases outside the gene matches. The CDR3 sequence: CASSLLAGGSYNEQFF. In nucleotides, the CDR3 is TGTGCCAGCAGTCTGTTAGCGGGGGGCTCCTACAATGAGCAGTTCTTC.

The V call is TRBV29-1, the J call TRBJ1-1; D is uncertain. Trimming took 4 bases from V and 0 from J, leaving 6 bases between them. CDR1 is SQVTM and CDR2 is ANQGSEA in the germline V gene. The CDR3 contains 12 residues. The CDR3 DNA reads TGCAGCGTTGGTCAGATGAACACTGAAGCTTTCTTT. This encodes CSVGQMNTEAFF.

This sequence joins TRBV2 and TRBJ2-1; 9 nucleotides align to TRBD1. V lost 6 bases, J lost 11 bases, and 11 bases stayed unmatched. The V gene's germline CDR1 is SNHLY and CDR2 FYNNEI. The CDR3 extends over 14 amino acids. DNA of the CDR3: TGTGCCAGCAGGGACAGGGGAACTCTTCCGAAGCAGTTCTTC. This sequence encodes CASRDRGTLPKQFF.

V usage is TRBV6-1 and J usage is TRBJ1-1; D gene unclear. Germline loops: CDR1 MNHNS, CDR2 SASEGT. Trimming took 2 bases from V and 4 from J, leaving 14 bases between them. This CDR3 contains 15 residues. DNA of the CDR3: TGTGCCAGCAGTGAACGGCAGGCCCGCGTCACTGAAGCTTTCTTT. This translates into CASSERQARVTEAFF.

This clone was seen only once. The CDR3 sequence: CASSLYRSAGANVLTF. In nucleotides, the CDR3 is TGCGCCAGCAGCTTGTACCGGTCAGCTGGGGCCAACGTCCTGACTTTC. The chain couples TRBV5-1 to TRBJ2-6; D is unclear. The germline gives CDR1 SGHRS, CDR2 YFSETQ. V was trimmed by 1 base and J by 2 bases, leaving 10 bases between them. This CDR3 has 16 amino acids.

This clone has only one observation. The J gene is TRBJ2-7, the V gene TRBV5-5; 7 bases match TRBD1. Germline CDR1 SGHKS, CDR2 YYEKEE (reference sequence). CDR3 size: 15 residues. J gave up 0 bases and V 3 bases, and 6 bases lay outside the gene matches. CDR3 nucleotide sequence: TGTGCCAGCAGCTCGGGACAGACAAGCTCCTACGAGCAGTACTTC. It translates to CASSSGQTSSYEQYF. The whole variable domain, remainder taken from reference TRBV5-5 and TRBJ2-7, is DAGVTQSPTHLIKTRGQQVTLRCSPISGHKSVSWYQQVLGQGPQFIFQYYEKEERGRGNFPDRFSARQFPNYSSELNVNALLLGDSALYLCASSSGQTSSYEQYFGPGTRLTVT.

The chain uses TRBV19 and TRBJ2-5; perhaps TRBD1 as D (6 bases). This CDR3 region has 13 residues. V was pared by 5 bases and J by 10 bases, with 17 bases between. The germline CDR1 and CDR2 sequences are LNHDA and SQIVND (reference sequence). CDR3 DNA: TGTGCCAGTAGTCGGACAGATTCCCGAAGCCAGTACTTC. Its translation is CASSRTDSRSQYF.

Written as DNA, the CDR3 is TGCGCCAGCAGCCAAGATCACGGGGCTGGTGGCTATGGCTACACCTTC. The encoded protein is CASSQDHGAGGYGYTF. The chain links TRBV4-1 to TRBJ1-2; tentative D call: TRBD1 (5 bases). Germline CDR1 and CDR2: MGHRA and YSYEKL. The CDR3 is made up of 16 amino acids. Trimming took 0 bases from V and 4 from J, leaving 15 bases between them.

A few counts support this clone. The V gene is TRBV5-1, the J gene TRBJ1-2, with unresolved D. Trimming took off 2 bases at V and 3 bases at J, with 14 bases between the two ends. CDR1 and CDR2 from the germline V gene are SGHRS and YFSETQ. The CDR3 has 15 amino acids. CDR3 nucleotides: TGCGCCAGCAGCTTATCGGGCACTGGGGACTATGGCTACACCTTC. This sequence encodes CASSLSGTGDYGYTF.

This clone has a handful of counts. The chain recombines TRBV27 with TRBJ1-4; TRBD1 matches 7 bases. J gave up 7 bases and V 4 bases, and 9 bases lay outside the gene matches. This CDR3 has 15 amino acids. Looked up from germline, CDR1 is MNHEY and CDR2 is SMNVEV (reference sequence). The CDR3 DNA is TGTGCCAGCAGTTCCCGACAGGGTTCGGGTGAAAAACTGTTTTTT. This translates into CASSSRQGSGEKLFF.

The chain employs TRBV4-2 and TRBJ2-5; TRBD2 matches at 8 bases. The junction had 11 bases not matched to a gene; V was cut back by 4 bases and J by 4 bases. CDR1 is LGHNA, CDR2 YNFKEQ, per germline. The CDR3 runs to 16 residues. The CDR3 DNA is TGTGCCAGCAGCCGGACCCACGGGGGGGCCGGAGAGACCCAGTACTTC. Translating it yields CASSRTHGGAGETQYF.

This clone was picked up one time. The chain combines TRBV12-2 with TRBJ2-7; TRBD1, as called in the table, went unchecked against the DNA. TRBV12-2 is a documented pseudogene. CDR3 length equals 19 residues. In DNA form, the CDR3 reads TGTGCAAGTCGCCGTAAGAGACAGGGTATACCCCCTTTGTCCTACGAGCAGTACGTC. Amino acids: CASRRKRQGIPPLSYEQYV.

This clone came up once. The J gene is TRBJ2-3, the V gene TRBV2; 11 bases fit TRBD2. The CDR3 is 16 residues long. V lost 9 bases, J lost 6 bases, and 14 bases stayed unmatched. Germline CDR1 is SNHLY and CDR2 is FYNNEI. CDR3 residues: CASTSGRRSWGDTQYF. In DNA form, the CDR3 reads TGTGCCAGTACTAGCGGGAGACGTTCCTGGGGGGATACGCAGTATTTT.

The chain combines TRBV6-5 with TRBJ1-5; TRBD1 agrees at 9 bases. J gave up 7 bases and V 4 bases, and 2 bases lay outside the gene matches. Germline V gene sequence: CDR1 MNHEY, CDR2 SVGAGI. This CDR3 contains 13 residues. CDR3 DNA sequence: TGTGCCAGCAGTTCACAGGGGGCCCAGCCCCAGCATTTT. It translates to CASSSQGAQPQHF.

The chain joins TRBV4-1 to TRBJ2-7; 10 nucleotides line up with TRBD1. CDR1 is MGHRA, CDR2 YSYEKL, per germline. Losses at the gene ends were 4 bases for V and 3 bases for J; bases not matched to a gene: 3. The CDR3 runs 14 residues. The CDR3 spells CASSRDRGNYEQYF. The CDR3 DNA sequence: TGCGCCAGCAGCCGGGACAGGGGTAACTACGAGCAGTACTTC.

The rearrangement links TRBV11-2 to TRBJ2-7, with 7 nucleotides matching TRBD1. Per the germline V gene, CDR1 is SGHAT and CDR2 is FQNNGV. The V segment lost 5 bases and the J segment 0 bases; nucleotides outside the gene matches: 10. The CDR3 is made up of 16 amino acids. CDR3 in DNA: TGTGCCAGCAGCGCTGACAGGGACCTAAGCTCCTACGAGCAGTACGTC. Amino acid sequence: CASSADRDLSSYEQYV.

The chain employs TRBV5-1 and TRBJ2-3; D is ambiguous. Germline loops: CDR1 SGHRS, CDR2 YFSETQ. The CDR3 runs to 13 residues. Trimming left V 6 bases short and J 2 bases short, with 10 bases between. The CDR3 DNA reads TGCGCCAGCAAATCGGAAAACACAGATACGCAGTATTTT. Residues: CASKSENTDTQYF. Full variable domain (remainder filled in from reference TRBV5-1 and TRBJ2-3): KAGVTQTPRYLIKTRGQQVTLSCSPISGHRSVSWYQQTPGQGLQFLFEYFSETQRNKGNFPGRFSGRQFSNSRSEMNVSTLELGDSALYLCASKSENTDTQYFGPGTRLTVL.

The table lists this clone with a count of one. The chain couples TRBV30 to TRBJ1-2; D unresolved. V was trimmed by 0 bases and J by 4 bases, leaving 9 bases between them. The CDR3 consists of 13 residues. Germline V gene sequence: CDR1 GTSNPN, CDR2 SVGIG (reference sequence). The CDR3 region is CAWSVSRGYGYTF. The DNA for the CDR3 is TGTGCCTGGAGTGTCAGTCGTGGCTATGGCTACACCTTC.

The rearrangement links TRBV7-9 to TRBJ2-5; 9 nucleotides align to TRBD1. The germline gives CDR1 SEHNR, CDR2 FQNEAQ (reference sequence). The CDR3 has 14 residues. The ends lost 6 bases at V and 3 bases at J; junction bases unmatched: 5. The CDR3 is CASRTGGPEETQYF. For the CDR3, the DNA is TGTGCCAGCAGGACAGGGGGGCCTGAAGAGACCCAGTACTTC. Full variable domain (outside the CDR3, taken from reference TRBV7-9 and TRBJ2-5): DTGVSQNPRHKITKRGQNVTFRCDPISEHNRLYWYRQTLGQGPEFLTYFQNEAQLEKSRLLSDRFSAERPKGSFSTLEIQRTEQGDSAMYLCASRTGGPEETQYFGPGTRLLVL.

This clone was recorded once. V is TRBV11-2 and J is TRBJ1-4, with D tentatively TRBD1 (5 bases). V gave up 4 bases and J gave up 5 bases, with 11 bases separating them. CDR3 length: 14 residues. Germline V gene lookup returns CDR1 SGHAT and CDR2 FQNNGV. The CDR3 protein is CASSSAGKNEKLFF. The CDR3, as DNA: TGTGCCAGCAGCTCGGCAGGGAAGAATGAAAAACTGTTTTTT.